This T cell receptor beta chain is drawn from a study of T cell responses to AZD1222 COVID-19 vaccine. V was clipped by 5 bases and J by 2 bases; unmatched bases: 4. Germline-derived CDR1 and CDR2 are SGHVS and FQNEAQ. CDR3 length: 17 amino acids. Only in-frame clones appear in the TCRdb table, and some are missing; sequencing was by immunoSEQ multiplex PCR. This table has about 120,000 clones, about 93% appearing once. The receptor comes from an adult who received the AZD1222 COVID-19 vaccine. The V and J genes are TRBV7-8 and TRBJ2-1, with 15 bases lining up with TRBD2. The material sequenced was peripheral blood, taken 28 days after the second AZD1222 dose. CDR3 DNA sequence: TGTGCCAGCAGCAACGGACTAGCGGGGGGGACCTACAATGAGCAGTTCTTC. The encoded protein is CASSNGLAGGTYNEQFF.